This T cell receptor (beta chain) was found in a study of STAT5B mutations in CD4+ large granular lymphocyte leukemia. Controls came from buffy coats of healthy blood donors. TCRdb keeps only in-frame clones here, not all; method: immunoSEQ multiplex PCR. Here the sample spans under 40,000 clones, around 71% being singletons. V dropped 0 bases and J dropped 4 bases, with 9 bases sitting between them. Germline V gene data show CDR1 as ENHRY and CDR2 as SYGVKD. CDR3 length equals 14 residues. The sequence came from a human donor in good health. The sequencing sample was made of CD4+ T cells from blood buffy coats. The chain uses TRBV10-3 and TRBJ1-1, with D unclear. DNA of the CDR3: TGTGCCATCAGTGAGTCGACTCGGGGCACTGAAGCTTTCTTT. Its protein is CAISESTRGTEAFF.